A selection of T cell receptor beta chains follows, all from one sample in a study of T cell responses to AZD1222 COVID-19 vaccine. The assay was immunoSEQ multiplex PCR, and TCRdb's table has in-frame clones only and misses some. The sample records some 130,000 clones, 84% being singletons. Specimen: peripheral blood, collected on day 0 of AZD1222 vaccination. Receptor source: an adult in good health. Each CDR3 is given with its conserved first and last residue. Fields, in order: CDR3 protein, CDR3 DNA, V gene, J gene, D gene, clone size. D genes are given only for firm matches. Size tells how often a clone was seen (once, few, many) or the class of an expanded clone, and some rows leave it out.

CDR3: CAIHSRGDSAEAFF
DNA: TGTGCCATCCACTCCAGGGGAGATTCCGCTGAAGCTTTCTTT
V: TRBV10-3
J: TRBJ1-1
D: .
size: .

CDR3: CASSSAGGTDTQYF
DNA: TGTGCCAGCAGTTCAGCGGGGGGCACAGATACGCAGTATTTT
V: TRBV6-2/TRBV6-3
J: TRBJ2-3
D: TRBD2
size: .

CDR3: CASSSQIQPQHF
DNA: TGTGCCAGCAGCTCGCAGATTCAGCCCCAGCATTTT
V: TRBV28
J: TRBJ1-5
D: .
size: few

CDR3: CASSLGRGLYRDEETQYF
DNA: TGTGCCAGCAGCTTAGGGCGGGGACTTTACAGGGACGAAGAGACCCAGTACTTC
V: TRBV7-9
J: TRBJ2-5
D: .
size: .

CDR3: CASSLGPGTGLNYGYTF
DNA: TGTGCCAGCAGCTTGGGTCCCGGGACAGGTTTAAACTATGGCTACACCTTC
V: TRBV5-4
J: TRBJ1-2
D: TRBD1
size: .

CDR3: CASSRGGQGNTIYF
DNA: TGTGCCAGCAGCCGGGGGGGGCAGGGAAACACCATATATTTT
V: TRBV9
J: TRBJ1-3
D: .
size: .

CDR3: CASSLWGQGPMNTEAFF
DNA: TGTGCCAGCAGCTTGTGGGGACAGGGACCAATGAACACTGAAGCTTTCTTT
V: TRBV5-4
J: TRBJ1-1
D: TRBD1
size: .

CDR3: CATSDLNRDSAEQFF
DNA: TGTGCCACCAGTGATTTGAATCGGGATTCGGCTGAGCAGTTCTTC
V: TRBV24-1
J: TRBJ2-1
D: .
size: .

CDR3: CASSVPGLGSPLHF
DNA: TGTGCCAGCAGCGTCCCGGGGCTCGGGTCACCCCTCCACTTT
V: TRBV6-5
J: TRBJ1-6
D: .
size: .

CDR3: CASSLRTGILYEQYF
DNA: TGTGCCAGCAGCTTACGGACAGGGATTCTCTACGAGCAGTACTTC
V: TRBV9
J: TRBJ2-7
D: TRBD1
size: once

CDR3: CASSAGQGAHQPQHF
DNA: TGTGCCAGCAGCGCCGGACAGGGGGCTCATCAGCCCCAGCATTTT
V: TRBV28
J: TRBJ1-5
D: TRBD1
size: .

CDR3: CASSFPPGGQGLNEQFF
DNA: TGTGCCAGCAGTTTCCCCCCGGGGGGGCAGGGGTTAAATGAGCAGTTCTTC
V: TRBV28
J: TRBJ2-1
D: TRBD2
size: .

CDR3: CASSHDRGTGNTIYF
DNA: TGTGCCAGCAGCCACGACAGGGGAACTGGAAACACCATATATTTT
V: TRBV7-2
J: TRBJ1-3
D: TRBD1
size: few